The present TCR beta chain was sequenced within a study of technical replicates of blood from several donors. Using immunoSEQ multiplex PCR, the repertoire was profiled, and TCRdb retains in-frame clones only, with some absent. The data hold some 70,000 clones, with 95% to 98% observed a single time. Sequencing input: T cells isolated from PBMCs. The TCR comes from a human donor in good health.

The CDR3 coding sequence is TGTGCCATCAGGGGGGACAGACTCATGAACACTGAAGCTTTCTTT. It translates to CAIRGDRLMNTEAFF. The rearrangement joins TRBV10-3 to TRBJ1-1; 7 nucleotides match TRBD1. The CDR3 runs to 15 residues. Trimming at V came to 6 bases and at J to 0 bases, leaving 7 bases not matched to a gene. Germline loops: CDR1 ENHRY, CDR2 SYGVKD.